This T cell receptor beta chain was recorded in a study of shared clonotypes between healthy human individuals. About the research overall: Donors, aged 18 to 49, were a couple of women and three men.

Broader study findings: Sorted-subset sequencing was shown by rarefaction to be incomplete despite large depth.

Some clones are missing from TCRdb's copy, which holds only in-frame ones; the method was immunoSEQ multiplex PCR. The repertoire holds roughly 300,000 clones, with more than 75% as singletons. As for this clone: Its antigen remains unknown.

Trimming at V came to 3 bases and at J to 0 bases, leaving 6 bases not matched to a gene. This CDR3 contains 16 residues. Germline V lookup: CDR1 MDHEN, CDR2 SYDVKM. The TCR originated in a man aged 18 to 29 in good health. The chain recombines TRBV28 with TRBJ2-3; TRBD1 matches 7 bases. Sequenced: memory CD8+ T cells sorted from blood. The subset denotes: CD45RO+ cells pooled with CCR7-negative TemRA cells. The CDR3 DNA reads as TGTGCCAGCAGTTTTCCCTGGGACAGCAGCACAGATACGCAGTATTTT. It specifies CASSFPWDSSTDTQYF.